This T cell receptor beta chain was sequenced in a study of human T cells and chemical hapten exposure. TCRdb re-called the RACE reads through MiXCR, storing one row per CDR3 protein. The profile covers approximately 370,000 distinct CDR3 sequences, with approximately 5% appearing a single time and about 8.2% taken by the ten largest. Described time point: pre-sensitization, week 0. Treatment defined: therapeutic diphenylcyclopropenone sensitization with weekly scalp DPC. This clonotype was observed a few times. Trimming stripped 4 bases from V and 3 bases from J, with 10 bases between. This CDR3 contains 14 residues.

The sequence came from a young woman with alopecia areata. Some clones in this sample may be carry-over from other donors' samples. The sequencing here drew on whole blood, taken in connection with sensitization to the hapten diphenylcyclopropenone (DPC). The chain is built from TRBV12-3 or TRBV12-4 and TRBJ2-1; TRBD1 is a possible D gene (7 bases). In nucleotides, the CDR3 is TGTGCCAGCAGTTCAGGGGGGAACTACAATGAGCAGTTCTTC. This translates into CASSSGGNYNEQFF.